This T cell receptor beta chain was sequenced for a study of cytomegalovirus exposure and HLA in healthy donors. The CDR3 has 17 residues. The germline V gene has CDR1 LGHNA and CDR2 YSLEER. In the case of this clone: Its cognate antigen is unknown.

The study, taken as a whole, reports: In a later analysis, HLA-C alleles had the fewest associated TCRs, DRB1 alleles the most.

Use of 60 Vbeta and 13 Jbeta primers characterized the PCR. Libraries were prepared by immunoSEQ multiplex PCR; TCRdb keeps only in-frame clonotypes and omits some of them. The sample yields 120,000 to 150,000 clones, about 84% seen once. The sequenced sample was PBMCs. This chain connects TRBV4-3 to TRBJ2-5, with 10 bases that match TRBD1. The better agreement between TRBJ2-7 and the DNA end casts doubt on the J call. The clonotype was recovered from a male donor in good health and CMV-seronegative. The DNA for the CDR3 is TGCGCCAGCAGCCAAGCGTTCCGGGACAGGGGCCACCACGAGCAGTACTTC. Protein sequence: CASSQAFRDRGHHEQYF.